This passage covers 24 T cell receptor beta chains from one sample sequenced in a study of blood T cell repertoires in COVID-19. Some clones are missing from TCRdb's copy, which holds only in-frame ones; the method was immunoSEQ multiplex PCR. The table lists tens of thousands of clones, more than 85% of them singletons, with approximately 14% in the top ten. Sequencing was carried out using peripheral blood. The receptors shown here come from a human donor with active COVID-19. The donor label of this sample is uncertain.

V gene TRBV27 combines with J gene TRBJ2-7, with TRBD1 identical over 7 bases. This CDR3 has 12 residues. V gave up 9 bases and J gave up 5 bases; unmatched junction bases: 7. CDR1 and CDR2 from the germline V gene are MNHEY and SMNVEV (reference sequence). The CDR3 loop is CASQGVLHEQYF. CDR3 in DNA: TGTGCCAGTCAGGGGGTCCTCCACGAGCAGTACTTC.

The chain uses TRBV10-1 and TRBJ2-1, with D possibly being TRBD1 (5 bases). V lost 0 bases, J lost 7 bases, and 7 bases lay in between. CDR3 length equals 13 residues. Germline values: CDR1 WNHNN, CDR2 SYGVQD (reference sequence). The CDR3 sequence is CASSESHRNEQFF. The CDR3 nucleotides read TGCGCCAGCAGTGAGTCCCACAGGAATGAGCAGTTCTTC.

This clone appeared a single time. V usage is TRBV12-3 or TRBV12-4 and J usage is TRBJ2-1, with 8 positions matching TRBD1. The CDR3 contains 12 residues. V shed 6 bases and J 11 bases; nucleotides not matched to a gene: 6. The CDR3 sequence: CASSQDRAKQFF. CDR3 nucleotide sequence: TGTGCCAGCAGCCAGGACAGGGCCAAGCAGTTCTTC.

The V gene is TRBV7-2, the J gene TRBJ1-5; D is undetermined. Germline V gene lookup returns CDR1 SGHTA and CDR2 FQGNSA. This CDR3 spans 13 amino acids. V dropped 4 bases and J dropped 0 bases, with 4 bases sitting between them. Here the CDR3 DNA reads TGTGCCAGCAGCTCGTATAGCAATCAGCCCCAGCATTTT. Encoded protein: CASSSYSNQPQHF.

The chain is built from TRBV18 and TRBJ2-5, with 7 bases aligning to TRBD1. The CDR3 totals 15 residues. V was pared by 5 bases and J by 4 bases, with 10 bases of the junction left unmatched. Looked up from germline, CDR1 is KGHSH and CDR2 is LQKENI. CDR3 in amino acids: CASSDRQGVTETQYF. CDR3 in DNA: TGTGCCAGCTCAGACCGACAGGGAGTTACAGAGACCCAGTACTTC.

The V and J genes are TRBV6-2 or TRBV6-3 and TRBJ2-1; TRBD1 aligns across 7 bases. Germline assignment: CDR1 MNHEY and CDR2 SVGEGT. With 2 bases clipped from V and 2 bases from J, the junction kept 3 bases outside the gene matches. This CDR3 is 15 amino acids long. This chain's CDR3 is CASSYDRVAYNEQFF. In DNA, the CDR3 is TGTGCCAGCAGTTACGACAGGGTGGCCTACAATGAGCAGTTCTTC.

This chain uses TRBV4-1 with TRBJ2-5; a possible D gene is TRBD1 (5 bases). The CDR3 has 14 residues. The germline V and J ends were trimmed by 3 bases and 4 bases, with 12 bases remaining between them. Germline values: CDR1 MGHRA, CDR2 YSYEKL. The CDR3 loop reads CASSQAPGLETQYF. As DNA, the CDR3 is TGCGCCAGCAGCCAGGCCCCAGGGTTAGAGACCCAGTACTTC.

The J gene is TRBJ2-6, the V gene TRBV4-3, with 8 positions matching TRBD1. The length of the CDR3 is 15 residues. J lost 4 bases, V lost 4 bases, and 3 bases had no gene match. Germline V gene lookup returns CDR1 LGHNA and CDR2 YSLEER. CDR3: CASSLQGAGANVLTF. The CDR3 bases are TGCGCCAGCAGCCTTCAGGGGGCCGGGGCCAACGTCCTGACTTTC.

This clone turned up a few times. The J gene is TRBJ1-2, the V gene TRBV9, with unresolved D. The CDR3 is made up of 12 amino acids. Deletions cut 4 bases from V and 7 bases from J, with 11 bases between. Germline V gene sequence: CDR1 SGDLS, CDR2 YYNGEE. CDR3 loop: CASSTRVGGYTF. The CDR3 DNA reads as TGTGCCAGCAGCACTAGGGTCGGTGGCTACACCTTC.

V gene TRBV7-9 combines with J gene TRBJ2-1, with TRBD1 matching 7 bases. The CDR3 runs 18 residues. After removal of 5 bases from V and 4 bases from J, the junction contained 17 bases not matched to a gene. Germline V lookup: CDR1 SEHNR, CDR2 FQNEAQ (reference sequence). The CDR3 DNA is TGTGCCAGCAGCCCACTCCCGGGACAGACCTTAGGGTACAATGAGCAGTTCTTC. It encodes CASSPLPGQTLGYNEQFF.

CDR3 DNA sequence: TGTGCCAGCAGCCCGACTAGCGGAACCTCCTACGAGCAGTACTTC. Translated: CASSPTSGTSYEQYF. The chain carries TRBV11-3 and TRBJ2-7, with TRBD2 identical over 9 bases. This CDR3 has 15 residues. From germline, CDR1 is SGHNT and CDR2 YENEEA. V shed 5 bases and J 0 bases; nucleotides not matched to a gene: 5.

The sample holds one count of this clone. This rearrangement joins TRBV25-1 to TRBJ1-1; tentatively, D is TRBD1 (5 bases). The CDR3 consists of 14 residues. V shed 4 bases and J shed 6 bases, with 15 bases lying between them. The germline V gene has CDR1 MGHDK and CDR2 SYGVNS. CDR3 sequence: CASSAPGFRAEAFF. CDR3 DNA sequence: TGTGCCAGCAGTGCGCCAGGGTTTCGAGCTGAAGCTTTCTTT.

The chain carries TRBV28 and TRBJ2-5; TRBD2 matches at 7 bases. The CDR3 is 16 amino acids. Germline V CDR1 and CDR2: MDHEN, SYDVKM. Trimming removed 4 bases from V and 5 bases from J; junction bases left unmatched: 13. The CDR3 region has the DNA TGTGCCAGCAGTTCGGAGGGAGGGTTTATAGGGGAGACCCAGTACTTC. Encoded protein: CASSSEGGFIGETQYF. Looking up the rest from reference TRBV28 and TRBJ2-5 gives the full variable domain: DVKVTQSSRYLVKRTGEKVFLECVQDMDHENMFWYRQDPGLGLRLIYFSYDVKMKEKGDIPEGYSVSREKKERFSLILESASTNQTSMYLCASSSEGGFIGETQYFGPGTRLLVL.

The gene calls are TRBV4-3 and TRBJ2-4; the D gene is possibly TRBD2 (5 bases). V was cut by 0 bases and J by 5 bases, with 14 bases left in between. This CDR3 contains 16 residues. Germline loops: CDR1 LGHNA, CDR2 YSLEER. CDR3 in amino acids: CASSQEGFGRENIQYF. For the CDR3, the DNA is TGCGCCAGCAGCCAAGAAGGGTTCGGGCGGGAAAACATTCAGTACTTC.

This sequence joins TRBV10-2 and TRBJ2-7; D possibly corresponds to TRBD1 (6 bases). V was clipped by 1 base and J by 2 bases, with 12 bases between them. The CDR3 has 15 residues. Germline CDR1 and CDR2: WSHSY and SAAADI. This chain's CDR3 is CASSEYTGNAYEQYF. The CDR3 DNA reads TGCGCCAGCAGTGAGTATACAGGGAATGCCTACGAGCAGTACTTC.

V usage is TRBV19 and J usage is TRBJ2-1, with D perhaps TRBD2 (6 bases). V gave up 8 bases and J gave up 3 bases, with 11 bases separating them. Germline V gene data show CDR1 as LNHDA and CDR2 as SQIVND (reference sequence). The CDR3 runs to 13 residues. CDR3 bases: TGTGCCAGTGGCGGGACCATCTACAATGAGCAGTTCTTC. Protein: CASGGTIYNEQFF.

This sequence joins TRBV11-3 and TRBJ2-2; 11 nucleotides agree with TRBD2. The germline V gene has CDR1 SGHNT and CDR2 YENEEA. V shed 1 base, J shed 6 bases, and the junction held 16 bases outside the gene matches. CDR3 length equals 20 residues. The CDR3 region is CASSLGPLLAGGSPPGELFF. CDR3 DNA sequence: TGTGCCAGCAGCTTAGGCCCTCTTTTAGCGGGAGGGAGCCCCCCCGGGGAGCTGTTTTTT.

CDR3 sequence: CASSPGRTGGTEAFF. CDR3 nucleotide sequence: TGCGCCAGCAGCCCGGGGAGGACAGGCGGGACTGAAGCTTTCTTT. This chain links TRBV5-1 with TRBJ1-1; 7 bases are a match to TRBD1. CDR3 length: 15 amino acids. The ends lost 4 bases at V and 5 bases at J; junction bases unmatched: 11. The germline V gene encodes CDR1 SGHRS and CDR2 YFSETQ.

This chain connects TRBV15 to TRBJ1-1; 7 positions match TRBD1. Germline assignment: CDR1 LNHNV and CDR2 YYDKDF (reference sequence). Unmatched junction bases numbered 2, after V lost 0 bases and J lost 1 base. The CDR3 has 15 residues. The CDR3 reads CATSRDGTENTEAFF. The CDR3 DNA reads TGTGCCACCAGCAGAGATGGGACAGAGAACACTGAAGCTTTCTTT.

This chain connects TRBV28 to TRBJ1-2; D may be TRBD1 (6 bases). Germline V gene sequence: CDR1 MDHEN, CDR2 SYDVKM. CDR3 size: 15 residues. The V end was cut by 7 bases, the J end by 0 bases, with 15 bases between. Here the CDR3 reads CASTGGGLTNYGYTF. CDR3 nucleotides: TGTGCCAGCACCGGGGGGGGCCTCACTAACTATGGCTACACCTTC.

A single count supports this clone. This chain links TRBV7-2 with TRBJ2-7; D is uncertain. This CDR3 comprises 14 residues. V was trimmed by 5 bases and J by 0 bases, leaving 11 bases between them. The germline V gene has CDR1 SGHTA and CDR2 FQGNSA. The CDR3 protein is CASSPRYLSYEQYF. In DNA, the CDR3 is TGTGCCAGCAGCCCCCGCTACCTCTCCTACGAGCAGTACTTC.

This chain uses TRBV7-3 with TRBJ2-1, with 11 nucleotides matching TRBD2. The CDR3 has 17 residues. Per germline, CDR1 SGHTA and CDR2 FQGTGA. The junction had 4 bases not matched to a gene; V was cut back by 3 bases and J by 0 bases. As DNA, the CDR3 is TGTGCCAGCAGCTTGGGACTAGCGGAGAGCTCCTACAATGAGCAGTTCTTC. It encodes CASSLGLAESSYNEQFF.

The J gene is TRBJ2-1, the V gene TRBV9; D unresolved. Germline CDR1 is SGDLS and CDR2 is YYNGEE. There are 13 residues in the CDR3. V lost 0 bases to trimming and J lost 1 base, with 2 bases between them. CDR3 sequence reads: CASSVASYNEQFF. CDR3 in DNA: TGTGCCAGCAGCGTAGCTTCCTACAATGAGCAGTTCTTC.

The chain's CDR3 is CASSPTTSETYYEQYF. The CDR3 DNA reads TGTGCCAGCAGCCCGACAACTAGCGAGACGTACTACGAGCAGTACTTC. The chain links TRBV4-2 to TRBJ2-7; 7 bases fit TRBD2. After removal of 4 bases from V and 3 bases from J, the junction contained 12 bases not matched to a gene. The CDR3 is made up of 16 amino acids. Germline CDR1 reads LGHNA; CDR2 reads YNFKEQ.